The next 5 T cell receptor beta chains were all read from a single sample in a study of T cells generated in artificial thymic organoids. Reverse primers in the TRAC or TRBC constant regions drove separate semi-nested PCRs for TCRalpha and TCRbeta. One entry per CDR3 protein, called by TCRdb with MiXCR from the 5' RACE reads. The sample includes over 15 distinct CDR3 sequences. Sequencing was performed on naive CD8+ T cells from the thymus. As to subset: CD3+TCRalphabeta+CD8SP T cells; for blood, CD45RO-CCR7+ naive CD8+ T cells. These receptors were obtained from a human donor who gave cord blood stem cells for thymic organoid culture, a cardiac surgery patient who gave postnatal thymus, or a blood donor (not recorded which). This table probably holds off-target reads from a library built for another chain.

V gene TRBV28 combines with J gene TRBJ2-5; 8 bases fit TRBD1. CDR1 and CDR2 (germline): MDHEN, SYDVKM. This CDR3 has 16 amino acids. Trimming at V came to 5 bases and at J to 1 base, leaving 9 bases not matched to a gene. This CDR3 reads CASSPFQGAPQETQYF. CDR3 in DNA: TGTGCCAGCAGTCCCTTTCAGGGGGCCCCCCAAGAGACCCAGTACTTC. Full variable domain (missing parts from reference TRBV28 and TRBJ2-5): DVKVTQSSRYLVKRTGEKVFLECVQDMDHENMFWYRQDPGLGLRLIYFSYDVKMKEKGDIPEGYSVSREKKERFSLILESASTNQTSMYLCASSPFQGAPQETQYFGPGTRLLVL.

J is TRBJ2-2 and V is TRBV15, with unresolved D. CDR1 is LNHNV, CDR2 YYDKDF, per germline (reference sequence). CDR3 length equals 15 residues. Trimming stripped 1 base from V and 4 bases from J, with 10 bases between. The CDR3 sequence is CATSRVDLFTGELFF. As DNA, the CDR3 is TGTGCCACCAGCAGAGTGGACCTATTCACCGGGGAGCTGTTTTTT.

This chain joins TRBV2 and TRBJ1-2; D not resolved. The V end was cut by 9 bases, the J end by 4 bases, with 12 bases between. Germline lookup yields CDR1 SNHLY and CDR2 FYNNEI. This CDR3 has 12 amino acids. CDR3 sequence: CARRQEAYGYTF. CDR3 coding DNA: TGTGCCAGGAGGCAGGAGGCCTATGGCTACACCTTC.

This chain connects TRBV27 to TRBJ2-7; TRBD2 aligns across 14 bases. This CDR3 region has 14 residues. Germline V gene sequence: CDR1 MNHEY, CDR2 SMNVEV (reference sequence). Losses at the gene ends were 5 bases for V and 9 bases for J; bases not matched to a gene: 6. CDR3: CASSPLTSGRGQYF. The DNA of the CDR3 is TGTGCCAGCAGTCCCCTGACTAGCGGGAGGGGGCAGTACTTC.

The gene calls are TRBV20-1 and TRBJ2-7, with 8 bases aligning to TRBD2. This CDR3 is built from 13 residues. Trimming removed 3 bases from V and 2 bases from J; junction bases left unmatched: 3. CDR1 is DFQATT and CDR2 is SNEGSKA in the germline V gene (reference sequence). The chain's CDR3 is CSARREVPYEQYF. In DNA form, the CDR3 reads TGCAGTGCTAGGCGGGAGGTACCCTACGAGCAGTACTTC.